This is a list of T cell receptor beta chains from one sample in a study of shared clonotypes between healthy human individuals. Sequenced by immunoSEQ multiplex PCR; TCRdb stores in-frame clones only, minus some. The sample consists of about 2.1 million clones, approximately 94% of them appearing once. The sequenced sample consisted of naive CD8+ T cells from PBMCs. Every receptor here comes from a young man in good health. Some clones in this sample may be carry-over from other donors' samples. The CDR3 runs from the conserved cysteine through the conserved F or W. The D gene is left open where the match is weak. Only some rows state a clone size, as once, few, many or a class for expanded clones.

V gene: TRBV27
D gene: -
J gene: TRBJ1-1
CDR3 length: 16
clone size: -
CDR3 DNA: TGTGCCAGCAGTTTATCGGTGGGGCAGGCCAACACTGAAGCTTTCTTT
CDR3 protein: CASSLSVGQANTEAFF

V gene: TRBV19
D gene: -
J gene: TRBJ2-7
CDR3 length: 15
clone size: -
CDR3 DNA: TGTGCCAGTAGTATTTGGAGGGGCTCGGCCTACGAGCAGTACTTC
CDR3 protein: CASSIWRGSAYEQYF

V gene: TRBV5-1
D gene: TRBD1
J gene: TRBJ1-1
CDR3 length: 18
clone size: -
CDR3 DNA: TGCGCCAGCAACCCCAGACCGGGACAGGGGCTGAGGGACACTGAAGCTTTCTTT
CDR3 protein: CASNPRPGQGLRDTEAFF

V gene: TRBV7-2
D gene: TRBD1
J gene: TRBJ2-1
CDR3 length: 14
clone size: -
CDR3 DNA: TGTGCCAGCAGCTTGGGACAGGGCCTCAATGAGCAGTTCTTC
CDR3 protein: CASSLGQGLNEQFF

V gene: TRBV15
D gene: -
J gene: TRBJ2-3
CDR3 length: 15
clone size: -
CDR3 DNA: TGTGCCACCAGCAGAGAGGCTACATCCACAGATACGCAGTATTTT
CDR3 protein: CATSREATSTDTQYF

V gene: TRBV28
D gene: -
J gene: TRBJ1-3
CDR3 length: 14
clone size: few
CDR3 DNA: TGTGCCAGCAAACGGGACATCTCTGGAAACACCATATATTTT
CDR3 protein: CASKRDISGNTIYF

V gene: TRBV4-3
D gene: -
J gene: TRBJ1-2
CDR3 length: 15
clone size: -
CDR3 DNA: TGCGCCAGCAGCCAATCTCCAGGCTCCTACTATGGCTACACCTTC
CDR3 protein: CASSQSPGSYYGYTF

V gene: TRBV2
D gene: TRBD2
J gene: TRBJ2-7
CDR3 length: 15
clone size: -
CDR3 DNA: TGTGCCAGCAGGGGGACTAGCGGGAGGTCCTACGAGCAGTACTTC
CDR3 protein: CASRGTSGRSYEQYF

V gene: TRBV7-9
D gene: TRBD1
J gene: TRBJ1-1
CDR3 length: 17
clone size: -
CDR3 DNA: TGTGCCAGCGCCGCGGTTTGGGACAGGGGACCGATCACTGAAGCTTTCTTT
CDR3 protein: CASAAVWDRGPITEAFF

V gene: TRBV14
D gene: TRBD2
J gene: TRBJ2-1
CDR3 length: 13
clone size: -
CDR3 DNA: TGTGCCAGCAGGTCTAGCGGGTACAATGAGCAGTTCTTC
CDR3 protein: CASRSSGYNEQFF

V gene: TRBV27
D gene: TRBD2
J gene: TRBJ2-1
CDR3 length: 16
clone size: -
CDR3 DNA: TGTGCCAGCAGTTTACTAGCGGGAGTTATGGGCAATGAGCAGTTCTTC
CDR3 protein: CASSLLAGVMGNEQFF

V gene: TRBV28
D gene: -
J gene: TRBJ2-3
CDR3 length: 12
clone size: -
CDR3 DNA: TGTGCCAGCACCCCCACGACAGATACGCAGTATTTT
CDR3 protein: CASTPTTDTQYF

V gene: TRBV28
D gene: TRBD1
J gene: TRBJ2-3
CDR3 length: 14
clone size: -
CDR3 DNA: TGTGCCAGCAGCCTAGGACAGGGCACAGATACGCAGTATTTT
CDR3 protein: CASSLGQGTDTQYF

V gene: TRBV10-3
D gene: -
J gene: TRBJ2-4
CDR3 length: 12
clone size: -
CDR3 DNA: TGTGCCATCAGTGAAGGGGGTGACATTCAGTACTTC
CDR3 protein: CAISEGGDIQYF

V gene: TRBV4-1
D gene: -
J gene: TRBJ2-1
CDR3 length: 12
clone size: -
CDR3 DNA: TGCGCCAGCAGCCAAGAACGCGACGAGCAGTTCTTC
CDR3 protein: CASSQERDEQFF

V gene: TRBV6-5
D gene: TRBD1
J gene: TRBJ1-1
CDR3 length: 14
clone size: -
CDR3 DNA: TGTGCCAGCAGCCTGGACAGGGGGGGCACTGAAGCTTTCTTT
CDR3 protein: CASSLDRGGTEAFF

V gene: TRBV2
D gene: -
J gene: TRBJ1-4
CDR3 length: 13
clone size: -
CDR3 DNA: TGTGCCACCCGGTGGACAACTAATGAAAAACTGTTTTTT
CDR3 protein: CATRWTTNEKLFF

V gene: TRBV28
D gene: -
J gene: TRBJ1-4
CDR3 length: 15
clone size: -
CDR3 DNA: TGTGCCAGCAGTATTTTCAGGGCCCATGGTGAAAAACTGTTTTTT
CDR3 protein: CASSIFRAHGEKLFF

V gene: TRBV29-1
D gene: TRBD2
J gene: TRBJ2-7
CDR3 length: 17
clone size: -
CDR3 DNA: TGCAGCGTTGACGGGACTAGCGGATCCAAGAGCTCCTACGAGCAGTACTTC
CDR3 protein: CSVDGTSGSKSSYEQYF

V gene: TRBV6-1
D gene: -
J gene: TRBJ2-3
CDR3 length: 17
clone size: -
CDR3 DNA: TGTGCCAGCAGTGAAGGAGGCAAGGCGGAACACACAGATACGCAGTATTTT
CDR3 protein: CASSEGGKAEHTDTQYF

V gene: TRBV28
D gene: TRBD2
J gene: TRBJ2-5
CDR3 length: 16
clone size: -
CDR3 DNA: TGTGCCAGCAGTTTTCCCGAGGCGGGAGTCGTCGAGACCCAGTACTTC
CDR3 protein: CASSFPEAGVVETQYF

V gene: TRBV11-2
D gene: -
J gene: TRBJ2-7
CDR3 length: 13
clone size: -
CDR3 DNA: TGTGCCAGCAGCTTAGGGGTCTCCTACGAGCAGTACTTC
CDR3 protein: CASSLGVSYEQYF

V gene: TRBV30
D gene: TRBD2
J gene: TRBJ2-2
CDR3 length: 17
clone size: -
CDR3 DNA: TGTGCCTGGAGTGTGTACGTCGGGAGGAAGAACACCGGGGAGCTGTTTTTT
CDR3 protein: CAWSVYVGRKNTGELFF

V gene: TRBV4-1
D gene: -
J gene: TRBJ1-1
CDR3 length: 17
clone size: -
CDR3 DNA: TGCGCCAGCAGCCAAGCGGATGTAGGGGACATGAACACTGAAGCTTTCTTT
CDR3 protein: CASSQADVGDMNTEAFF

V gene: TRBV27
D gene: -
J gene: TRBJ1-1
CDR3 length: 15
clone size: -
CDR3 DNA: TGTGCCAGCAGTTTATCGGCCAGGATGAACACTGAAGCTTTCTTT
CDR3 protein: CASSLSARMNTEAFF

V gene: TRBV15
D gene: -
J gene: TRBJ1-1
CDR3 length: 14
clone size: -
CDR3 DNA: TGTGCCACCAGCCCCCGGGGGAGCATCACTGAAGCTTTCTTT
CDR3 protein: CATSPRGSITEAFF

V gene: TRBV11-2
D gene: -
J gene: TRBJ1-1
CDR3 length: 14
clone size: -
CDR3 DNA: TGTGCCAGCAGCTTAGCTACGAGGAACACTGAAGCTTTCTTT
CDR3 protein: CASSLATRNTEAFF

V gene: TRBV28
D gene: -
J gene: TRBJ1-2
CDR3 length: 14
clone size: -
CDR3 DNA: TGTGCCAGCAGTTTACAGGGATTCGACTATGGCTACACCTTC
CDR3 protein: CASSLQGFDYGYTF

V gene: TRBV27
D gene: TRBD2
J gene: TRBJ2-1
CDR3 length: 15
clone size: -
CDR3 DNA: TGTGCCAGCAGTTTTGGCCTAGCGGAGTCCAATGAGCAGTTCTTC
CDR3 protein: CASSFGLAESNEQFF